This TCR beta chain derives from a study of T cells in tuberculosis. Repertoires were generated with immunoSEQ multiplex PCR, while TCRdb's copy carries only in-frame clones and drops some. The sample yields roughly 31,000 clones, about 83% seen once. Germline V CDR1 and CDR2: SGHDT, YYEEEE. This CDR3 spans 14 amino acids. V trimming: 5 bases; J trimming: 7 bases; junction bases outside the gene matches: 5. Described time point: new active TB diagnosis, blood taken before or within 7 days of starting treatment. Included patients were adults of at least 18, HIV-seronegative, South African. Source: PBMCs, taken at tuberculosis diagnosis. The V gene is TRBV5-6, the J gene TRBJ2-4, with 11 bases identical to TRBD1. The origin of this receptor is an adult with tuberculosis. The CDR3 region has the DNA TGTGCCAGCAGGGACAGGGGGCTAGGGAACATTCAGTACTTC. Amino acid sequence: CASRDRGLGNIQYF.